This T cell receptor beta chain was identified in a study of spatial heterogeneity in lung cancer. Overall study context: The study consistently detected more beta-chain than alpha-chain sequences. Study findings and constraints: Approximately 7.1% of tumor T cells for alpha chains and about 13% for beta chains were estimated to be covered. One measure, the expanded intratumoral alpha and beta TCR count, tracked tumor mutation counts.

Germline lookup yields CDR1 SGHAT and CDR2 FQNNGV. The V end lost 3 bases, the J end lost 3 bases, and 5 bases lay between the germline ends. The CDR3 sequence is 12 residues long. A distinct unique molecular identifier was carried by each TCR cDNA molecule. One entry per CDR3 protein results from TCRdb running MiXCR on the 5' RACE reads. The table includes approximately 21,000 distinct CDR3 sequences, over 4% detected once. This clonotype was seen ten or more times. Antigen specificity is unknown. Noted time point: sample taken at primary tumor resection. Unsorted tumor, nontumor lung tissue or cryopreserved PBMC supplied the whole RNA.

The chain uses TRBV11-2 and TRBJ1-1; D gene uncertain. The sequencing used lung tumor tissue, collected at surgery. The receptor comes from a male donor with early-stage non-small cell lung cancer. The CDR3 DNA follows: TGTGCCAGCAGCTTTCTGGACACTGAAGCTTTCTTT. Its protein product is CASSFLDTEAFF.